The 4 T cell receptor beta chains listed next were all sequenced from one sample in a study of PD-1 blockade in classical Hodgkin lymphoma (TCRdb year 2020). This specimen's time point label, interpreted: cycle 4 day 1 (C4D1), after 5 to 7 weeks of nivolumab. Every trial patient had relapsed following autologous stem cell transplantation, and prior brentuximab vedotin exposure was what differed among cohorts A, B and C. Libraries were made using the immunoSEQ multiplex PCR assay. In its TCRdb copy, this immuneACCESS table keeps in-frame sequences only and misses some clones. Where compared with another copy, unresolved V genes explain less than half of these, and the others have no known cause. The sample yields 100,000 or so clones; less than 95% were counted once. Clones ranked in the top ten supply under 3.5% of the sample. The sequencing used peripheral blood mononuclear cells (PBMCs), collected before the fourth cycle of nivolumab. Every receptor here comes from a human donor with classical Hodgkin lymphoma.

The rearrangement links TRBV28 to TRBJ1-5; no clear D gene. Germline lookup yields CDR1 MDHEN and CDR2 SYDVKM. Trimming left V 1 base short and J 3 bases short, with 7 bases between. This CDR3 is built from 14 residues. CDR3 in DNA: TGTGCCAGCAGTTTATCCAGTTTCAATCAGCCCCAGCATTTT. This encodes CASSLSSFNQPQHF.

The chain recombines TRBV4-2 with TRBJ2-7; D assignment may be TRBD1 or TRBD2 (5 bases each). The V end was cut by 0 bases, the J end by 11 bases, with 17 bases between. The CDR3 is made up of 14 amino acids. Germline V gene lookup returns CDR1 LGHNA and CDR2 YNFKEQ. The CDR3 loop is CASSQESGTGLEYF. The CDR3 DNA is TGTGCCAGCAGCCAAGAGTCAGGGACGGGTTTGGAGTACTTC.

The gene calls are TRBV4-2 and TRBJ2-3; 10 nucleotides line up with TRBD2. The germline gives CDR1 LGHNA, CDR2 YNFKEQ. V was pared by 2 bases and J by 2 bases, with 10 bases of the junction left unmatched. The CDR3 runs 18 residues. The CDR3 coding sequence is TGTGCCAGCAGCCAACTCGCTCCTAGCGGGGGCCTCACAGATACGCAGTATTTT. As protein: CASSQLAPSGGLTDTQYF.

The chain uses TRBV28 and TRBJ1-2; no clear D gene. The CDR3 extends over 13 amino acids. The ends were cut back, 5 bases at V and 8 bases at J, with 15 bases in the middle. CDR1 is MDHEN, CDR2 SYDVKM, per germline. The CDR3 sequence: CASSPRTLNGYTF. The CDR3 DNA follows: TGTGCCAGCAGTCCCCGGACCCTTAACGGCTACACCTTC.